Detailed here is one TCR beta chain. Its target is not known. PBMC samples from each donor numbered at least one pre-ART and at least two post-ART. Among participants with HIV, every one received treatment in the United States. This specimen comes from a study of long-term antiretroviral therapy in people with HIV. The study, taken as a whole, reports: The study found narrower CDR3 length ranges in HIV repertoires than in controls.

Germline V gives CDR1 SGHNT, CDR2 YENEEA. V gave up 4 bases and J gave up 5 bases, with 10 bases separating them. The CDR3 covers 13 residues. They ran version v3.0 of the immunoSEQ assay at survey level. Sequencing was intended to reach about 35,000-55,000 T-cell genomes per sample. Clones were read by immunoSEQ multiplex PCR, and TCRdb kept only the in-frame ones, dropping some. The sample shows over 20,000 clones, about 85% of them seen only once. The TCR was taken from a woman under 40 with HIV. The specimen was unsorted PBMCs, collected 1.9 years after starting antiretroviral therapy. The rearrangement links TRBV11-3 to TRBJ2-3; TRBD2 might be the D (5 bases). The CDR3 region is CASSSNSGDTQYF. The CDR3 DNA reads TGTGCCAGCAGCTCTAACAGCGGAGATACGCAGTATTTT.